The 5 T cell receptor beta chains reported below all come from one sample, sequenced in a study of cytomegalovirus exposure and HLA in healthy donors. Researchers ran the PCR with 60 Vbeta and 13 Jbeta primers. Profiling relied on immunoSEQ multiplex PCR, and the TCRdb table lists in-frame clones only, not all of them. The repertoire has roughly 70,000 clones, around 80% of them found once; the top ten carry 1.9%. Sample: PBMCs. The receptor source for this set is a man younger than 35 in good health and CMV-seronegative.

V is TRBV28 and J is TRBJ2-5, with 8 bases matching TRBD2. The CDR3 extends over 17 amino acids. V trimming: 0 bases; J trimming: 0 bases; junction bases outside the gene matches: 6. Germline CDR1 MDHEN, CDR2 SYDVKM. The chain's CDR3 is CASSLWVGGGYQETQYF. The CDR3 DNA follows: TGTGCCAGCAGTTTATGGGTCGGCGGGGGGTACCAAGAGACCCAGTACTTC.

The genes are TRBV7-9 and TRBJ1-2; 7 bases are a match to TRBD1. After removal of 5 bases from V and 2 bases from J, the junction contained 8 bases not matched to a gene. Germline V gives CDR1 SEHNR, CDR2 FQNEAQ (reference sequence). The length of the CDR3 is 15 residues. The CDR3 protein is CASSLSTGVNYGYTF. The CDR3 DNA sequence: TGTGCCAGCAGCCTGAGTACAGGGGTAAACTATGGCTACACCTTC. Using reference TRBV7-9 and TRBJ1-2 for the parts outside the CDR3, the full variable domain is DTGVSQNPRHKITKRGQNVTFRCDPISEHNRLYWYRQTLGQGPEFLTYFQNEAQLEKSRLLSDRFSAERPKGSFSTLEIQRTEQGDSAMYLCASSLSTGVNYGYTFGSGTRLTVV.

The chain uses TRBV7-3 and TRBJ2-3; D is perhaps TRBD2 (6 bases). The germline CDR1 and CDR2 sequences are SGHTA and FQGTGA. CDR3 length: 12 amino acids. The V end was cut by 5 bases, the J end by 8 bases, with 11 bases between. The CDR3 DNA reads as TGTGCCAGCAGCCCACCCGGGGGTACGCAGTATTTT. Translating gives CASSPPGGTQYF.

J is TRBJ2-3 and V is TRBV11-3, with D uncertain. CDR3 length: 15 residues. Trimming took off 4 bases at V and 1 base at J, with 12 bases between the two ends. Per the germline V gene, CDR1 is SGHNT and CDR2 is YENEEA. CDR3 protein: CASSSTRGGTDTQYF. CDR3 DNA: TGTGCCAGCAGCTCAACACGCGGAGGCACAGATACGCAGTATTTT.

The chain employs TRBV5-5 and TRBJ2-7; D possibly corresponds to TRBD2 (6 bases). The CDR3 spans 15 residues. The germline gives CDR1 SGHKS, CDR2 YYEKEE (reference sequence). V shed 1 base and J shed 0 bases, with 11 bases lying between them. The CDR3 nucleotides are TGTGCCAGCAGCTTGTTTATCGGGGGCTCCTACGAGCAGTACTTC. This gives the protein CASSLFIGGSYEQYF.